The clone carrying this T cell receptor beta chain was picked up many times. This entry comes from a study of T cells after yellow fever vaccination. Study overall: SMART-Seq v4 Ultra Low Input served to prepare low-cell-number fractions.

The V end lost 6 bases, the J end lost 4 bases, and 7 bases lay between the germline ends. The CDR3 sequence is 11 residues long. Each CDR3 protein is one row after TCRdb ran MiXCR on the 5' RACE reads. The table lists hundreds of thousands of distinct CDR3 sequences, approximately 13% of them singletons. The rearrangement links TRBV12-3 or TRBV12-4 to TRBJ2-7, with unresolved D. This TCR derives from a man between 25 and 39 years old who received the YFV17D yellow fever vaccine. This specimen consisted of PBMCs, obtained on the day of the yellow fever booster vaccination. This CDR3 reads CASSKSYEQYF. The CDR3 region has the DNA TGTGCCAGCAGCAAGTCATACGAGCAGTACTTC.